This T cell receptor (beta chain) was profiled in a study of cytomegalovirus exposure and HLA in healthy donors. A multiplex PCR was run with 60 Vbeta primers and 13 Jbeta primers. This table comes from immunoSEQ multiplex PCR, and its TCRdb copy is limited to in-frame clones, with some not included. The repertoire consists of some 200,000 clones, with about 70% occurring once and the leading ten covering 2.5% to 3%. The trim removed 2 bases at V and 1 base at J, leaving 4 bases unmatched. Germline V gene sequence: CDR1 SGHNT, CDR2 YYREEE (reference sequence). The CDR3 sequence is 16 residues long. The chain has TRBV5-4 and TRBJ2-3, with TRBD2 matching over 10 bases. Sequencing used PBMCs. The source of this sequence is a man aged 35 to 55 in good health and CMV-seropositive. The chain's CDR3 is CASSFLGLAGTDTQYF. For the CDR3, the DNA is TGTGCCAGCAGCTTCCTCGGACTAGCGGGCACAGATACGCAGTATTTT.